A selection of T cell receptor beta chains follows, all from one sample in a study of blood T cell repertoires in COVID-19. Profiling relied on immunoSEQ multiplex PCR, and the TCRdb table lists in-frame clones only, not all of them. The table records 120,000 or so clones, roughly 80% of them present only once. Sequenced material: peripheral blood. These receptors were taken from a man in his 70s with acute or convalescent COVID-19. Each CDR3 is given with its conserved first and last residue. Fields, in order: V gene, J gene, D gene, clone size, CDR3 DNA, CDR3 protein. A D gene is named only where the DNA matches it firmly. A row's size may be missing; if present it is once, few, many or a size class.

TRBV21-1	TRBJ2-3	NA	NA	TGTGCCAGCAGCCAAAGGGGGGGTGCCGCTAGCACAGATACGCAGTATTTT	CASSQRGGAASTDTQYF
TRBV7-3	TRBJ2-2	TRBD2	NA	TGTGCCAGCAGCTCCCTAGCGGGAGGGCAAGGCGGGGAGCTGTTTTTT	CASSSLAGGQGGELFF
TRBV27	TRBJ2-2	TRBD1	NA	TGTGCCAGCAGTTTTCGACAGGGTGCGACCGGGGAGCTGTTTTTT	CASSFRQGATGELFF
TRBV3-1/TRBV3-2	TRBJ2-5	NA	NA	TGTGCCAGCAGCCAACCGAACTTCCAAGAGACCCAGTACTTC	CASSQPNFQETQYF
TRBV6-5	TRBJ1-5	TRBD1	NA	TGTGCCAGCAGTTCCCGGACAGGGATCAAGGAGCCCCAGCATTTT	CASSSRTGIKEPQHF
TRBV4-1	TRBJ2-1	NA	NA	TGCGCCAGCAGCCAAGCCACAACAAAGAATGAGCAGTTCTTC	CASSQATTKNEQFF
TRBV9	TRBJ1-1	TRBD1	once	TGTGCCAGCACCCCCGGGGACAGACTGAACACTGAAGCTTTCTTT	CASTPGDRLNTEAFF
TRBV7-9	TRBJ2-1	TRBD2	NA	TGTGCCAGCAGCACACTGGGACTAGCGGGGCCCTATCTCAGCTCCTACAATGAGCAGTTCTTC	CASSTLGLAGPYLSSYNEQFF
TRBV29-1	TRBJ1-3	NA	NA	TGCAGCGTTGACGGGGATCTTGGCGGAAACACCATATATTTT	CSVDGDLGGNTIYF
TRBV6-5	TRBJ1-1	NA	few	TGTGCCAGCAGTTCATACACTGAAGCTTTCTTT	CASSSYTEAFF
TRBV6-1	TRBJ1-1	NA	medium-sized	TGTGCCAGCAGTGGAGCGGGGGCGATGTACACTGAAGCTTTCTTT	CASSGAGAMYTEAFF
TRBV6-4	TRBJ2-7	TRBD2	NA	TGTGCCAGCAGTGATGGTCTAGCGGAGTCCTACGAGCAGTACTTC	CASSDGLAESYEQYF
TRBV30	TRBJ1-1	NA	NA	TGTGCCTCCTCGGGACACCTGAACACTGAAGCTTTCTTT	CASSGHLNTEAFF
TRBV7-2	TRBJ2-2	NA	NA	TGTGCCAGCAGCCTAAAGATTACCGGGGAGCTGTTTTTT	CASSLKITGELFF
TRBV7-2	TRBJ1-1	TRBD1	few	TGTGCCAGCAGCCTCACATCGGGACAGCCGAACACTGAAGCTTTCTTT	CASSLTSGQPNTEAFF
TRBV19	TRBJ2-2	TRBD2	NA	TGTGCCAGTAGACTAGGACTAGCGGGTAACACCGGGGAGCTGTTTTTT	CASRLGLAGNTGELFF
TRBV7-2	TRBJ2-3	TRBD1	NA	TGTGCCAGCAGCTTAGCCGCGACAGGGACGCACCGAGGCCCTACGGATACGCAGTATTTT	CASSLAATGTHRGPTDTQYF
TRBV6-2/TRBV6-3	TRBJ1-2	NA	NA	TGTGCCAGCAGTTCGAGCACAGGAGTCTATGGCTACACCTTC	CASSSSTGVYGYTF
TRBV6-5	TRBJ1-5	NA	NA	TGTGCCAGCAGTCCGTTACGGGGGAATCAGCCCCAGCATTTT	CASSPLRGNQPQHF
TRBV4-3	TRBJ1-3	TRBD1	NA	TGCGCCAGCAGTCCAACCGGACAGGGAATAAACACCATATATTTT	CASSPTGQGINTIYF
TRBV5-4	TRBJ2-5	NA	NA	TGTGCCAGCAGCTTGGAAGTTAGCGCAGAGACCCAGTACTTC	CASSLEVSAETQYF
TRBV11-1	TRBJ1-2	NA	NA	TGTGCCAGCAGCTTACGGCAGGGTTCCGGCTACACCTTC	CASSLRQGSGYTF
TRBV19	TRBJ1-6	NA	NA	TGTGCCAGTAGTTCAGAAAGCTCCTATAATTCACCCCTCCACTTT	CASSSESSYNSPLHF
TRBV25-1	TRBJ2-3	NA	NA	TGTGCCAGCAGTGAAGACAATACAGATACGCAGTATTTT	CASSEDNTDTQYF
TRBV12-3/TRBV12-4	TRBJ1-6	NA	NA	TGTGCCAGCAGTTTTATGCAGAATTCACCCCTCCACTTT	CASSFMQNSPLHF
TRBV28	TRBJ1-1	NA	NA	TGTGCCAGCAGCCAACGAGGTGTGAACACTGAAGCTTTCTTT	CASSQRGVNTEAFF
TRBV7-8	TRBJ2-5	NA	NA	TGTGCCAGCAGCTTAGGGGAGGAGGAGACCCAGTACTTC	CASSLGEEETQYF
TRBV9	TRBJ2-5	TRBD2	NA	TGTGCCAGCAGCGCCTCACCGGGACTAGCGGGTGGAGAGACCCAGTACTTC	CASSASPGLAGGETQYF
TRBV13	TRBJ2-7	NA	NA	TGTGCCAGCAGCTTCGACAGGATCTCCTACGAGCAGTACTTC	CASSFDRISYEQYF
TRBV18	TRBJ2-1	NA	NA	TGTGCCAGCTCAGTATTACTATACAATGAGCAGTTCTTC	CASSVLLYNEQFF
TRBV27	TRBJ1-5	NA	NA	TGTGCCAGCAGCCTAGAAGGGACTGGGCGGAATCAGCCCCAGCATTTT	CASSLEGTGRNQPQHF
TRBV5-1	TRBJ1-3	NA	NA	TGCGCCAGCAGCTTGGGCGGACTCTCTGGAAACACCATATATTTT	CASSLGGLSGNTIYF